A selection of T cell receptor beta chains follows, all from one sample in a study of blood T cell repertoires in COVID-19. Generated by immunoSEQ multiplex PCR, the TCRdb table keeps only in-frame clones and is missing some. The data contain under 200,000 clones, 86% of them seen just once; the ten biggest clones take up around 6.6%. The sequenced sample was peripheral blood. The receptors derive from a man aged 45-60 years with active or convalescent COVID-19. The CDR3 runs from the conserved cysteine through the conserved F or W. The D gene is left open where the match is weak. Only some rows state a clone size, as once, few, many or a class for expanded clones.

clone size	V gene	J gene	D gene	CDR3 DNA	CDR3 protein
-	TRBV19	TRBJ1-5	-	TGTGCCAGTAGTATTTGGCACCTCAGCAATCAGCCCCAGCATTTT	CASSIWHLSNQPQHF
-	TRBV20-1	TRBJ2-3	TRBD2	TGCAGTGCTAGTGGGACTAGCGGGAGGGGGGGCACAGATACGCAGTATTTT	CSASGTSGRGGTDTQYF
-	TRBV7-6	TRBJ2-3	TRBD2	TGTGCCAGCAGCTTATTCGCTAGCGGGAGAAGAACAACAGATACGCAGTATTTT	CASSLFASGRRTTDTQYF
-	TRBV2	TRBJ1-2	TRBD1	TGTGCCAGCAGTCTCGGACAGGGGTTTGGCTACACCTTC	CASSLGQGFGYTF
-	TRBV5-4	TRBJ2-2	-	TGTGCCAGCAGCCCGCGGGCGGGTGTCACCGGGGAGCTGTTTTTT	CASSPRAGVTGELFF
-	TRBV29-1	TRBJ1-4	TRBD1	TGCAGCGTTGGGGATCAGGGGGCTAGGGAAAAACTGTTTTTT	CSVGDQGAREKLFF
-	TRBV19	TRBJ2-5	TRBD1	TGTGCCAGTAGTTCCGGGACAGGGCAAGAGACCCAGTACTTC	CASSSGTGQETQYF
-	TRBV6-5	TRBJ1-4	-	TGTGCCAGCAGGAGGCTCGGGACAACTAATGAAAAACTGTTTTTT	CASRRLGTTNEKLFF
once	TRBV24-1	TRBJ2-1	TRBD2	TGTGCCACCAGTGAGAGGCGGGAGGGGCTTAGTAATGAGCAGTTCTTC	CATSERREGLSNEQFF
-	TRBV5-4	TRBJ1-1	TRBD1	TGTGCCAGCAGCCCATGGACAGGGGACATGAACACTGAAGCTTTCTTT	CASSPWTGDMNTEAFF
-	TRBV4-3	TRBJ1-2	-	TGCGCCAGCAGCCAAGAACAGGAAAGGAACTATGGCTACACCTTC	CASSQEQERNYGYTF
-	TRBV7-9	TRBJ1-1	-	TGTGCCAGCAGCAACCAACTTGAAGCTTTCTTT	CASSNQLEAFF
-	TRBV19	TRBJ2-3	TRBD1	TGTGCCAGTAGTAACAGGGGGCCCGATACGCAGTATTTT	CASSNRGPDTQYF
-	TRBV6-9	TRBJ1-2	-	TGTGCCAGCAGTTTAATTGGCCACGGCTACACCTTC	CASSLIGHGYTF
-	TRBV7-9	TRBJ2-6	-	TGTGCCAGCAGATCGGGACGGAGACTGGGGGCCTCTGGGGCCAACGTCCTGACTTTC	CASRSGRRLGASGANVLTF
once	TRBV4-3	TRBJ1-1	-	TGCGCCAGCAGCCAAGAGCGGGGGTTGGGCACTGAAGCTTTCTTT	CASSQERGLGTEAFF
-	TRBV19	TRBJ2-2	-	TGTGCCAGTAGTATCACGGTGACCGGGGAGCTGTTTTTT	CASSITVTGELFF
-	TRBV28	TRBJ2-7	-	TGTGCCAGCACCGCCCCCAGGGGCAGGGGTGTCGAGCAGTACTTC	CASTAPRGRGVEQYF
-	TRBV28	TRBJ2-5	TRBD2	TGTGCCAGCAGTTTCGGACTAGCGAGAAAAAGAGAGACCCAGTACTTC	CASSFGLARKRETQYF
-	TRBV10-3	TRBJ2-3	-	TGTGCCATCAGGGGGACAGGGGAGCTAGCGGGGAGGACTAGCACAGATACGCAGTATTTT	CAIRGTGELAGRTSTDTQYF
-	TRBV12-5	TRBJ2-5	TRBD1	TGTGCTAGTGGTCTACGACAGGGGGCCGTGGAGACCCAGTACTTC	CASGLRQGAVETQYF
-	TRBV12-5	TRBJ1-2	TRBD1	TGTGCTAGTGGTTTTACTGGACAGGGGTCGGAAGGCTACACCTTC	CASGFTGQGSEGYTF
-	TRBV7-9	TRBJ2-1	-	TGTGCCAGCAGCCGAAGCAGGAATGAGCAGTTCTTC	CASSRSRNEQFF
once	TRBV19	TRBJ2-5	TRBD2	TGTGCCAGTAGTTCAGCCTCAATCCTAGCGGACCTTACACAAGAGACCCAGTACTTC	CASSSASILADLTQETQYF
-	TRBV6-1	TRBJ1-2	-	TGTGCCAGCAGTGAAAACATTCCCTATGGCTACACCTTC	CASSENIPYGYTF
-	TRBV7-9	TRBJ1-2	-	TGTGCCAGCAGCCTTGACCCCCGGGGCTATGGCTACACCTTC	CASSLDPRGYGYTF
few	TRBV20-1	TRBJ1-5	-	TGCAGTGCTAGTAAGGGGATTAGCAATCAGCCCCAGCATTTT	CSASKGISNQPQHF
-	TRBV7-2	TRBJ1-2	TRBD1	TGTGCCAGCAGCTTAGAGGGGGCTGTGGATAAGGGCGGCTATGGCTACACCTTC	CASSLEGAVDKGGYGYTF
-	TRBV28	TRBJ2-5	TRBD1	TGTGCCAGCAGCCTTGCCGGGACCGGGACAGGGGGAGAGACCCAGTACTTC	CASSLAGTGTGGETQYF
-	TRBV5-1	TRBJ1-1	TRBD1	TGCGCCAGCAGCAGACGGACAGGAGGGATGAACACTGAAGCTTTCTTT	CASSRRTGGMNTEAFF
-	TRBV27	TRBJ2-1	-	TGTGCCAGCAGTTTATCGACCAGGAATTACAATGAGCAGTTCTTC	CASSLSTRNYNEQFF
-	TRBV4-3	TRBJ2-7	-	TGCGCCAGCAGCCAAGGGGCCGACAGTAGCTCCTACGAGCAGTACTTC	CASSQGADSSSYEQYF
once	TRBV3-1/TRBV3-2	TRBJ1-4	-	TGTGCCAGCAGCCAAATTCCCTCCGGGGATGAAAAACTGTTTTTT	CASSQIPSGDEKLFF